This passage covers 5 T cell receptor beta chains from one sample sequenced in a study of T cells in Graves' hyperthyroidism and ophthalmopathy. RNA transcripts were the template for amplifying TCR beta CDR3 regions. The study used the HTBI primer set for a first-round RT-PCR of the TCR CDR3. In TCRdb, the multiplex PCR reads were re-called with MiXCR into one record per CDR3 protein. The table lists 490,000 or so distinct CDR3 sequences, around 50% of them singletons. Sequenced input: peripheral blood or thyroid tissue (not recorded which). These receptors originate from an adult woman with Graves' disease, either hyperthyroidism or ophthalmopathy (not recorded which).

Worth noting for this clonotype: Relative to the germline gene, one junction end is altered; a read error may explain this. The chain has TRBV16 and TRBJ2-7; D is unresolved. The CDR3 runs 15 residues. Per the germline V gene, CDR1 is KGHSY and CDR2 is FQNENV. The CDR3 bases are TGTGCCAGCAGTCAATTGAGCCTCAACTCCGGCGAGCAGTACTTC. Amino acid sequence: CASSQLSLNSGEQYF.

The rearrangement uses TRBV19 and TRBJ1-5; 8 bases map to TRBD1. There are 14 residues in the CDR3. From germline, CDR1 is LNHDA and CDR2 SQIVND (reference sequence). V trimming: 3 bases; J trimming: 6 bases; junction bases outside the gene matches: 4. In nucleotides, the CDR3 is TGTGCCAGTAGTATTATGACAGGGGCTCAGCCCCAGCATTTT. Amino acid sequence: CASSIMTGAQPQHF.

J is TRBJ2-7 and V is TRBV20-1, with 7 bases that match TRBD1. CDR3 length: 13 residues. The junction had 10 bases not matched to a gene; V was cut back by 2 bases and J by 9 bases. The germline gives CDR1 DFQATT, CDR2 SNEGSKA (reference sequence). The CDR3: CSARSSQQGWQYF. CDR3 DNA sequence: TGCAGTGCTAGATCGTCCCAACAGGGGTGGCAGTACTTC.

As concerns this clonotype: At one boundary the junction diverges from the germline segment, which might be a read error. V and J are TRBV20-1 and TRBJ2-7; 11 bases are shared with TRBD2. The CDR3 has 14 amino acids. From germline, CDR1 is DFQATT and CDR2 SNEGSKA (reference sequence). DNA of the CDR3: TGCAGTGCTAGAGATTGGAGTAGCGGGGGGGCCCCTACTTTC. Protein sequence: CSARDWSSGGAPTF.

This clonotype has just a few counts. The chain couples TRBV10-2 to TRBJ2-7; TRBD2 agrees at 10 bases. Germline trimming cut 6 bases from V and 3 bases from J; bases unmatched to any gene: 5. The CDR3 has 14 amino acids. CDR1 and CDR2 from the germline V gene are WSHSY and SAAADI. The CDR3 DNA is TGCGCCAGCAGCACTAGCGGGGAGGGCTACGAGCAGTACTTC. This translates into CASSTSGEGYEQYF.